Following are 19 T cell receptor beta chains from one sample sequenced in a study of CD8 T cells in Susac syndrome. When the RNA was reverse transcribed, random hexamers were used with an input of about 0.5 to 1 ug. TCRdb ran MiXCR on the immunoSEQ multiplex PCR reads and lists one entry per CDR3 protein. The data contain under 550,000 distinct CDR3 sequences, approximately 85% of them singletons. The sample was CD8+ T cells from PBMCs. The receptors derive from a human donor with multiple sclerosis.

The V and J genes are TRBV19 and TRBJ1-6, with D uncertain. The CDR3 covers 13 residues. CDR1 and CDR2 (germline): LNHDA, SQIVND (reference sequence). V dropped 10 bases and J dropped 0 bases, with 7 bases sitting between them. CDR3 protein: CATSDSYNSPLHF. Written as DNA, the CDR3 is TGTGCCACCAGTGACTCCTATAATTCACCCCTCCACTTT. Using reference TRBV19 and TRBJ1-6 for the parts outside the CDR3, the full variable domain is DGGITQSPKYLFRKEGQNVTLSCEQNLNHDAMYWYRQDPGQGLRLIYYSQIVNDFQKGDIAEGYSVSREKKESFPLTVTSAQKNPTAFYLCATSDSYNSPLHFGNGTRLTVT.

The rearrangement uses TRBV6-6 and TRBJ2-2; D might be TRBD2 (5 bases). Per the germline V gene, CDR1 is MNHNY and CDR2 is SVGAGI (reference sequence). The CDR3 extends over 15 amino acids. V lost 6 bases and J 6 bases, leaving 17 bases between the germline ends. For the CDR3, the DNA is TGTGCCAGCAGAATAAAAGTTGGCGGGCCCGGGGAGCTGTTTTTT. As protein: CASRIKVGGPGELFF.

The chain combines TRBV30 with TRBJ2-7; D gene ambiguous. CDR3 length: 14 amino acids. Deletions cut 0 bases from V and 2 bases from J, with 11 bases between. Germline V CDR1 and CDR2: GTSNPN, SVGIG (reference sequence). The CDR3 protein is CAWSVPLTPYEQYF. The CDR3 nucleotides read TGTGCCTGGAGTGTACCGTTGACACCCTACGAGCAGTACTTC.

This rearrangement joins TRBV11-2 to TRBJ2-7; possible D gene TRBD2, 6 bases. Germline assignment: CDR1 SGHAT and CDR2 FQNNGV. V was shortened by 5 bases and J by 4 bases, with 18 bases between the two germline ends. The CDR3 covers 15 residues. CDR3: CASSQGTYTRYEQYF. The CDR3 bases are TGTGCCAGCAGCCAAGGGACTTACACTCGGTACGAGCAGTACTTC.

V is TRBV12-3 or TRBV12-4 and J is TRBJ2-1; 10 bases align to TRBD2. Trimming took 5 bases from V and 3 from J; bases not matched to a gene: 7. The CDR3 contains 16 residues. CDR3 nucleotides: TGTGCCAGCAGTCACCGCCCTAGCGGGAGCTACAATGAGCAGTTCTTC. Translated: CASSHRPSGSYNEQFF.

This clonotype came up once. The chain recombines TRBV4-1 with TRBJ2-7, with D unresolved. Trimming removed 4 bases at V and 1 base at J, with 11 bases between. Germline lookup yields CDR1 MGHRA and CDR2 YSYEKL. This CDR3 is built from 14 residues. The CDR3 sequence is CASSPLEESYEQYF. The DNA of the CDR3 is TGCGCCAGCAGCCCCCTTGAGGAATCCTACGAGCAGTACTTC.

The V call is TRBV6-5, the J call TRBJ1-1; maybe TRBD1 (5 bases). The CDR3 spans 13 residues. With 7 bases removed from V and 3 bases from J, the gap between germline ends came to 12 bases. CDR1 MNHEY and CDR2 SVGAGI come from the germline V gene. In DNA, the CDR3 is TGTGCCAGCAACCCCGGGGGTTACACTGAAGCTTTCTTT. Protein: CASNPGGYTEAFF.

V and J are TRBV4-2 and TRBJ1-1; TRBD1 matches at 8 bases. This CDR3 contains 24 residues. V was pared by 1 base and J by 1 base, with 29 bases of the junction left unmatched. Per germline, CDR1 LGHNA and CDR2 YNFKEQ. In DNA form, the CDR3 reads TGTGCCAGCAGCCAAGTCCTAAGATCACGCCCGACTAAGCAGGGGGCAACTGAGAACACTGAAGCTTTCTTT. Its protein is CASSQVLRSRPTKQGATENTEAFF.

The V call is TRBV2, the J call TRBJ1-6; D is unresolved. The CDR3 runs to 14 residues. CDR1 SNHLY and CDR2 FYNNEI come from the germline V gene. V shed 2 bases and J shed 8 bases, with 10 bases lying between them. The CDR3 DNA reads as TGTGCCAGCAGTGAATTGTATCATGATTCACCCCTCCACTTT. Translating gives CASSELYHDSPLHF.

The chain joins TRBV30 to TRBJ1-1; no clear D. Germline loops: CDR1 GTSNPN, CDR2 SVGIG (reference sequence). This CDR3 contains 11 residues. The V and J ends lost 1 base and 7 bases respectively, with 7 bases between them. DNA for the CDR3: TGTGCCTGGAGTGGGGGTTTTGAAGCTTTCTTT. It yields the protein CAWSGGFEAFF.

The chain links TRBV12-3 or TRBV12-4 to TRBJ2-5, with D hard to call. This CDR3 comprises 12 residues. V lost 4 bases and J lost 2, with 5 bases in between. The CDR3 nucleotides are TGTGCCAGCAGTTCTAATCAAGAGACCCAGTACTTC. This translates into CASSSNQETQYF.

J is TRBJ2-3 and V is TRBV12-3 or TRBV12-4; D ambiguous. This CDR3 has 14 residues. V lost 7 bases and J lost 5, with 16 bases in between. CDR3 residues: CASKRASWGDTQYF. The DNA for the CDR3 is TGTGCCAGCAAAAGGGCTAGTTGGGGAGATACGCAGTATTTT.

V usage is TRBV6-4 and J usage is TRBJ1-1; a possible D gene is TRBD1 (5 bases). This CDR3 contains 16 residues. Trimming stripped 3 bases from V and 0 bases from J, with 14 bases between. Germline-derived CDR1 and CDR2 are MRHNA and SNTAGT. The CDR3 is CASSEVPGPMNTEAFF. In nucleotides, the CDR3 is TGTGCCAGCAGTGAAGTCCCGGGGCCCATGAACACTGAAGCTTTCTTT.

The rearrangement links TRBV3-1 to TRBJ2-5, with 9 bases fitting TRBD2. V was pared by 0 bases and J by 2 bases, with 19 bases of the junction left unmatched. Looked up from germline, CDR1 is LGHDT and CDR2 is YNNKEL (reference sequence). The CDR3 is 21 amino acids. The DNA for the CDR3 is TGTGCCAGCAGCCAAGAAGGGCAGGAAGCGGGGGGACTCAAACCTCAAGAGACCCAGTACTTC. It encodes CASSQEGQEAGGLKPQETQYF.

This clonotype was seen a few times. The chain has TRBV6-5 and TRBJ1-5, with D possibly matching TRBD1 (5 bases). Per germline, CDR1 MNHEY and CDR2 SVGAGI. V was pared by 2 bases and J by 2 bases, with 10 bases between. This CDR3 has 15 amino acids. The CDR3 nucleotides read TGTGCCAGCAGTTACAAGGGGATGGGCAATCAGCCCCAGCATTTT. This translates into CASSYKGMGNQPQHF.

The chain's CDR3 is CASNPGTSGYNEQFF. The CDR3 DNA is TGTGCCAGTAACCCCGGGACTAGCGGATACAATGAGCAGTTCTTC. V is TRBV19 and J is TRBJ2-1, with 11 bases matching TRBD2. Germline V CDR1 and CDR2: LNHDA, SQIVND (reference sequence). J lost 4 bases, V lost 7 bases, and 6 bases had no gene match. The CDR3 extends over 15 amino acids.

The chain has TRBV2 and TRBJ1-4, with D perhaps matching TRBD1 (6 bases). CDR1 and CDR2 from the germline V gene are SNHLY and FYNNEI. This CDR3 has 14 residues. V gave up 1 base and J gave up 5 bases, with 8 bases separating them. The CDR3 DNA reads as TGTGCCAGCAGTGAAGGCGGGGGCAATGAAAAACTGTTTTTT. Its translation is CASSEGGGNEKLFF.

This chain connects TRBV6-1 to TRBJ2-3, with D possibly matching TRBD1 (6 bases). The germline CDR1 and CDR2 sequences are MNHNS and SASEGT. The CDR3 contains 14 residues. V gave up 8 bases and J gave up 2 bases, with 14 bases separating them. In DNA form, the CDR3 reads TGTGCCAGCGTACAACCAGGGGACACAGATACGCAGTATTTT. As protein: CASVQPGDTDTQYF.

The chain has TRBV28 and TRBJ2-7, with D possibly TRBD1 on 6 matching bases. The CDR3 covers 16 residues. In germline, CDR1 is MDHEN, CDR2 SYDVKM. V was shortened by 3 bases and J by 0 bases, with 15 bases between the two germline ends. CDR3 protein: CASSFAGQGLSYEQYF. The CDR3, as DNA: TGTGCCAGCAGTTTCGCGGGTCAGGGGCTCTCCTACGAGCAGTACTTC.